This is a list of T cell receptor beta chains from one sample in a study of cytotoxic CD8 clonotypes in ibrutinib-treated CLL. Assay used: immunoSEQ multiplex PCR; TCRdb lists only in-frame clones, some missing. The profile covers about 250,000 clones, with roughly 74% appearing a single time and about 16% taken by the ten largest. Sequenced here: PBMCs, sampled after 24 months of ibrutinib treatment. These receptors were collected from a human donor with chronic lymphocytic leukemia. CDR3s include the opening cysteine and the closing phenylalanine or tryptophan. A D gene is named only where the DNA matches it firmly. Clone size, where shown, is once, few, many, or a class for clones that have expanded.

J	D	V	size	DNA	CDR3
TRBJ2-3	TRBD2	TRBV28	.	TGTGCCAGCAGTCCCGGGGCGGGAGCTCGCACAGATACGCAGTATTTT	CASSPGAGARTDTQYF
TRBJ2-1	TRBD1	TRBV6-5	.	TGTGCCAGCAGTTACCGGACAGGGAACAATGAGCAGTTCTTC	CASSYRTGNNEQFF
TRBJ1-2	.	TRBV29-1	.	TGCAGCGTTCAAAGGGGGAGCTATGGCTACACCTTC	CSVQRGSYGYTF
TRBJ2-3	.	TRBV14	.	TGTGCCAGCAGCCAAGTTACGGGATTCACAGATACGCAGTATTTT	CASSQVTGFTDTQYF
TRBJ2-1	TRBD2	TRBV28	.	TGTGCCAGCAGCTGGGTCCTCGCGCCGGGACTAGCGGGCAATGAGCAGTTCTTC	CASSWVLAPGLAGNEQFF
TRBJ2-2	.	TRBV7-3	.	TGTGCCAGCAGCCCCCCGGGGAGGGGGCTAGGCGGGGAGCTGTTTTTT	CASSPPGRGLGGELFF
TRBJ2-5	.	TRBV29-1	once	TGCAGCGGCCGCGGGAACGAAGAGACCCAGTACTTC	CSGRGNEETQYF
TRBJ2-1	.	TRBV29-1	few	TGCAGCGTTGAAGACTACAATGAGCAGTTCTTC	CSVEDYNEQFF
TRBJ1-5	TRBD1	TRBV29-1	.	TGCAGCGTGGGACAGGGTCGGCCCCAGCATTTT	CSVGQGRPQHF
TRBJ1-1	TRBD1	TRBV10-3	.	TGTGCCATCAGGGCACAGGGGTCAAACACTGAAGCTTTCTTT	CAIRAQGSNTEAFF
TRBJ2-1	TRBD2	TRBV28	few	TGTGCCAGCAGTTTATACGGGAGGGCCAGCAATGAGCAGTTCTTC	CASSLYGRASNEQFF
TRBJ1-1	.	TRBV28	.	TGTGCCAGCAGTTTCAGTGTTTGGAACACTGAAGCTTTCTTT	CASSFSVWNTEAFF
TRBJ2-7	.	TRBV27	.	TGTGCCAGCAGTCTCATAATAGGTTCCAACTCCTACGAGCAGTACTTC	CASSLIIGSNSYEQYF
TRBJ1-2	.	TRBV10-3	few	TGTGCCATCGACCGGGGACACTATGGCTACACCTTC	CAIDRGHYGYTF
TRBJ2-7	TRBD1	TRBV7-6	.	TGTGCCAGCAGCTTAGAGGACAGGGGGCGCGAGCAGTACTTC	CASSLEDRGREQYF
TRBJ2-7	.	TRBV28	.	TGTGCCAGCAGTTTAGGAGGGATGAGCTACGAGCAGTACTTC	CASSLGGMSYEQYF
TRBJ2-7	TRBD2	TRBV10-2	.	TGCGCCAGCAGTGAGTCTGCGTGGGGAGCGGGAGAGGTAGTATGGGGCGAGCAGTACTTC	CASSESAWGAGEVVWGEQYF
TRBJ1-1	.	TRBV5-1	.	TGCGCCAGCAGCTTGGTGGCAGTTACGAACACTGAAGCTTTCTTT	CASSLVAVTNTEAFF
TRBJ2-7	.	TRBV7-3	.	TGTGCCAGCAGCCCCGGACTGAACTCTAGGGAGCAGTACTTC	CASSPGLNSREQYF
TRBJ2-1	.	TRBV7-3	.	TGTGCCAGCAGCTTTTACTCGGGCGATGAGCAGTTCTTC	CASSFYSGDEQFF
TRBJ2-3	TRBD2	TRBV4-3	.	TGCGCCAGCAGCCAAGATAGACCATCTCTAGCGGGAGCAGATACGCAGTATTTT	CASSQDRPSLAGADTQYF
TRBJ2-2	.	TRBV18	few	TGTGCCAGCTCACCTTCTGGGAACACCGGGGAGCTGTTTTTT	CASSPSGNTGELFF
TRBJ1-1	TRBD1	TRBV19	.	TGTGCCAGTAGCCAAGGACAGGCAAACACTGAAGCTTTCTTT	CASSQGQANTEAFF
TRBJ2-5	.	TRBV13	.	TGTGCCAGCAGCTCCCCGACAAGGTACCAGGAAAAAGAGACCCAGTACTTC	CASSSPTRYQEKETQYF